These 28 T cell receptor beta chains share one sample of origin, sequenced in a study of CD8+ T cells in alopecia areata. The treatment is: oral pan-JAK inhibitor, 5-10 mg twice daily. As the sequencing template, cDNA was produced by extracting RNA and reverse transcribing it. Assay: immunoSEQ multiplex PCR; the TCRdb copy retains only in-frame clones and omits some. This repertoire shows about 180,000 clones, 58% found once; its top ten account for 16%. The source was CD4+ T cells sorted from blood, collected at week 56, from a patient treated with tofacitinib. Receptors originate from a human donor with alopecia areata.

This chain uses TRBV5-1 with TRBJ1-1, with D possibly TRBD1 on 6 matching bases. Trimming removed 3 bases from V and 1 base from J, with 10 bases in between. The CDR3 has 14 residues. CDR1 is SGHRS and CDR2 is YFSETQ in the germline V gene. The CDR3 reads CASSSGHSNTEAFF. DNA for the CDR3: TGCGCCAGCAGCTCGGGACATTCGAACACTGAAGCTTTCTTT.

The V gene is TRBV19, the J gene TRBJ1-2; 7 positions match TRBD1. The trim removed 7 bases at V and 8 bases at J, leaving 7 bases unmatched. From germline, CDR1 is LNHDA and CDR2 SQIVND (reference sequence). This CDR3 has 12 amino acids. The CDR3 DNA reads TGTGCCAGTACGGTCGACAGGGCCGGCTACACCTTC. Translating it yields CASTVDRAGYTF. The whole variable domain, filled in from reference TRBV19 and TRBJ1-2, reads DGGITQSPKYLFRKEGQNVTLSCEQNLNHDAMYWYRQDPGQGLRLIYYSQIVNDFQKGDIAEGYSVSREKKESFPLTVTSAQKNPTAFYLCASTVDRAGYTFGSGTRLTVV.

The chain joins TRBV5-6 to TRBJ1-5, with TRBD1 identical over 7 bases. The germline gives CDR1 SGHDT, CDR2 YYEEEE. The CDR3 spans 14 residues. V gave up 0 bases and J gave up 5 bases; unmatched junction bases: 2. CDR3 coding DNA: TGTGCCAGCAGCTTGGTCGACAGGGATCAGCCCCAGCATTTT. This encodes CASSLVDRDQPQHF.

The V and J genes are TRBV29-1 and TRBJ1-1; D not certain. This CDR3 has 13 amino acids. With 4 bases removed from V and 2 bases from J, the gap between germline ends came to 11 bases. Per the germline V gene, CDR1 is SQVTM and CDR2 is ANQGSEA. The CDR3 region is CSVGLRDNTEAFF. The CDR3 DNA sequence: TGCAGCGTTGGGCTGAGGGATAACACTGAAGCTTTCTTT. The variable domain in full, completed from reference TRBV29-1 and TRBJ1-1, reads SAVISQKPSRDICQRGTSLTIQCQVDSQVTMMFWYRQQPGQSLTLIATANQGSEATYESGFVIDKFPISRPNLTFSTLTVSNMSPEDSSIYLCSVGLRDNTEAFFGQGTRLTVV.

This clone appeared many times. The chain links TRBV7-9 to TRBJ1-4; weak D call: TRBD1 (5 bases). Germline V gives CDR1 SEHNR, CDR2 FQNEAQ (reference sequence). The CDR3 is 14 residues long. V was trimmed by 6 bases and J by 5 bases, leaving 13 bases between them. CDR3 protein: CASRRGEGNEKLFF. The CDR3 DNA sequence: TGTGCCAGCAGGAGAGGGGAGGGAAATGAAAAACTGTTTTTT.

The chain links TRBV4-1 to TRBJ1-5; TRBD1 might be the D (6 bases). In germline, CDR1 is MGHRA, CDR2 YSYEKL. This CDR3 comprises 17 residues. V lost 1 base and J 6 bases, leaving 19 bases between the germline ends. CDR3: CASSQVRQGRIGQPQHF. CDR3 DNA sequence: TGCGCCAGCAGCCAAGTCCGTCAGGGGCGCATAGGTCAGCCCCAGCATTTT.

This clone was counted between two and nine times. The chain has TRBV19 and TRBJ2-5; possible D gene TRBD2, 6 bases. Germline V CDR1 and CDR2: LNHDA, SQIVND (reference sequence). Trimming cost V 3 bases and J 1 base, with 12 bases left between them. The CDR3 runs to 15 residues. The CDR3: CASSIGTQAQETQYF. As DNA, the CDR3 is TGTGCCAGTAGTATCGGGACTCAGGCCCAAGAGACCCAGTACTTC.

The chain employs TRBV21-1 and TRBJ2-7; the table calls TRBD2, which could not be checked here. TRBV21-1 corresponds to a pseudogene. This CDR3 has 17 amino acids. CDR3 protein: CASSREREMGEPYEQYF. The CDR3 nucleotides are TGTGCCAGCAGCAGAGAGCGGGAGATGGGGGAACCCTACGAGCAGTACTTC.

The chain combines TRBV14 with TRBJ2-6; 10 nucleotides line up with TRBD2. In germline, CDR1 is SGHDN, CDR2 FVKESK. The CDR3 runs 19 residues. The J segment lost 0 bases and the V segment lost 3 bases, leaving 8 bases of the junction unmatched. The CDR3 region is CASSHLTSGVFSGANVLTF. CDR3 sequence (DNA): TGTGCCAGCAGCCACCTCACTAGCGGGGTTTTCTCTGGGGCCAACGTCCTGACTTTC. Combining the CDR3 with reference TRBV14 and TRBJ2-6 gives the whole variable domain EAGVTQFPSHSVIEKGQTVTLRCDPISGHDNLYWYRRVMGKEIKFLLHFVKESKQDESGMPNNRFLAERTGGTYSTLKVQPAELEDSGVYFCASSHLTSGVFSGANVLTFGAGSRLTVL.

The sample holds one count of this clone. The rearrangement joins TRBV18 to TRBJ2-7, with D tentatively TRBD1 or TRBD2 (5 bases each). Germline CDR1 and CDR2: KGHSH and LQKENI. Trimming stripped 6 bases from V and 4 bases from J, with 16 bases between. The CDR3 covers 14 residues. In DNA form, the CDR3 reads TGTGCCAGCTCCCCCGGGACGCAGTCTTACGAGCAGTACTTC. It encodes CASSPGTQSYEQYF.

The CDR3 loop is CASSPAGGRETQYF. As DNA, the CDR3 is TGTGCCAGCAGCCCAGCTGGGGGGAGGGAGACCCAGTACTTC. This chain joins TRBV9 and TRBJ2-5, with a tentative D call TRBD2 (6 bases). CDR3 length: 14 residues. V was shortened by 4 bases and J by 5 bases, with 15 bases between the two germline ends. Germline CDR1 SGDLS, CDR2 YYNGEE.

The CDR3 DNA reads TGTGCCTGGAGCGCAGGGGACCTCAAAAACATTCAGTACTTC. Its translation: CAWSAGDLKNIQYF. The chain joins TRBV30 to TRBJ2-4, with a possible D match to TRBD1 (6 bases). The CDR3 spans 14 residues. V was trimmed by 3 bases and J by 3 bases, leaving 12 bases between them. Germline V CDR1 and CDR2: GTSNPN, SVGIG (reference sequence). Full variable domain (outside the CDR3, taken from reference TRBV30 and TRBJ2-4): SQTIHQWPATLVQPVGSPLSLECTVEGTSNPNLYWYRQAAGRGLQLLFYSVGIGQISSEVPQNLSASRPQDRQFILSSKKLLLSDSGFYLCAWSAGDLKNIQYFGAGTRLSVL.

This clone has only a few counts. This rearrangement joins TRBV7-3 to TRBJ2-6; no clear D. The CDR3 is 16 residues long. V was trimmed by 5 bases and J by 0 bases, leaving 11 bases between them. Germline CDR1 reads SGHTA; CDR2 reads FQGTGA. As DNA, the CDR3 is TGTGCCAGCAGCACCCAACAGAGCTCTGGGGCCAACGTCCTGACTTTC. Its protein is CASSTQQSSGANVLTF.

V and J are TRBV29-1 and TRBJ1-1; tentatively, D is TRBD1 (5 bases). The length of the CDR3 is 10 residues. V shed 4 bases and J shed 7 bases, with 7 bases lying between them. The V gene's germline CDR1 is SQVTM and CDR2 ANQGSEA. This CDR3 is CSVATVEAFF. In DNA, the CDR3 is TGCAGCGTTGCGACAGTTGAAGCTTTCTTT.

As regards this clone: The identical CDR3 is also encoded by other nucleotide sequences in the sample. The V call is TRBV20-1, the J call TRBJ2-7; D is possibly TRBD2 (6 bases). The V and J ends lost 6 bases and 6 bases respectively, with 12 bases between them. Germline V gene lookup returns CDR1 DFQATT and CDR2 SNEGSKA (reference sequence). The CDR3 has 11 amino acids. The CDR3 DNA reads as TGCAGTGCCCGGAGGGCTGGCGAGCAGTACTTC. It encodes CSARRAGEQYF.

The rearrangement links TRBV29-1 to TRBJ1-1; D is unresolved. The CDR3 is made up of 11 amino acids. V shed 6 bases and J shed 7 bases, with 12 bases lying between them. From germline, CDR1 is SQVTM and CDR2 ANQGSEA. The DNA for the CDR3 is TGCAGCGTCAGGAATACCCATGAAGCTTTCTTT. Amino acid sequence: CSVRNTHEAFF.

This clone is a singleton in its sample. The chain has TRBV5-6 and TRBJ1-1; 8 nucleotides match TRBD1. With 4 bases clipped from V and 6 bases from J, the junction kept 5 bases outside the gene matches. CDR1 and CDR2 (germline): SGHDT, YYEEEE. The CDR3 is 13 residues long. CDR3 coding DNA: TGTGCCAGCAGCAGGACAGGGCGGGCTGAAGCTTTCTTT. This gives the protein CASSRTGRAEAFF.

The J gene is TRBJ1-6, the V gene TRBV9; 9 bases align to TRBD1. Germline V gene data show CDR1 as SGDLS and CDR2 as YYNGEE. V shed 4 bases, J shed 7 bases, and the junction held 3 bases outside the gene matches. The CDR3 loop spans 14 amino acids. CDR3 coding DNA: TGTGCCAGCAGCACCGGACAGGGGAATTCACCCCTCCACTTT. Translating it yields CASSTGQGNSPLHF.

This chain uses TRBV7-3 with TRBJ2-1; maybe TRBD1 (5 bases). From germline, CDR1 is SGHTA and CDR2 FQGTGA. Trimming removed 5 bases from V and 4 bases from J, with 9 bases in between. The CDR3 totals 13 residues. Here the CDR3 DNA reads TGTGCCAGCAGCCAGACAGTTTACAATGAGCAGTTCTTC. This sequence encodes CASSQTVYNEQFF.

The rearrangement links TRBV15 to TRBJ2-7; 10 positions match TRBD2. V trimming: 1 base; J trimming: 3 bases; junction bases outside the gene matches: 3. Germline-derived CDR1 and CDR2 are LNHNV and YYDKDF (reference sequence). CDR3 length equals 15 residues. CDR3 DNA sequence: TGTGCCACCAGCAGAGTACTAGCGGGGAGCTACGAGCAGTACTTC. Amino acids: CATSRVLAGSYEQYF.

For this clone: The same CDR3 can be traced to other DNA sequences in this sample. V and J are TRBV29-1 and TRBJ2-2; D remains ambiguous. The V gene lost 6 bases and the J gene lost 2 bases, with 4 bases spanning the gap. This CDR3 contains 11 residues. Germline CDR1 is SQVTM and CDR2 is ANQGSEA. For the CDR3, the DNA is TGCAGCGTCCTAAACACCGGGGAGCTGTTTTTT. Encoded protein: CSVLNTGELFF.

The chain has TRBV5-1 and TRBJ1-2; perhaps TRBD1 as D (6 bases). The V gene lost 6 bases and the J gene lost 4 bases, with 22 bases spanning the gap. This CDR3 has 16 amino acids. From germline, CDR1 is SGHRS and CDR2 YFSETQ. The CDR3 protein is CASNKGAGADLYGYTF. In DNA, the CDR3 is TGCGCCAGCAACAAAGGGGCGGGGGCCGACCTCTATGGCTACACCTTC. Full variable domain (remainder filled in from reference TRBV5-1 and TRBJ1-2): KAGVTQTPRYLIKTRGQQVTLSCSPISGHRSVSWYQQTPGQGLQFLFEYFSETQRNKGNFPGRFSGRQFSNSRSEMNVSTLELGDSALYLCASNKGAGADLYGYTFGSGTRLTVV.

CDR3 DNA: TGTGCCAGCAGCCAAATAGCGGGGGAGCAGTTCTTC. It codes for CASSQIAGEQFF. This rearrangement joins TRBV6-6 to TRBJ2-1, with 8 positions matching TRBD2. The J segment lost 10 bases and the V segment lost 6 bases, leaving 5 bases of the junction unmatched. Germline V lookup: CDR1 MNHNY, CDR2 SVGAGI (reference sequence). The CDR3 runs to 12 residues.

This chain uses TRBV18 with TRBJ2-5, with 9 bases matching TRBD1. The V gene end was trimmed by 5 bases and the J gene end by 6 bases; junction bases not matched to a gene: 10. Germline V gene data show CDR1 as KGHSH and CDR2 as LQKENI. The CDR3 consists of 15 residues. The CDR3 reads CASSTRGTGRQTQYF. Written as DNA, the CDR3 is TGTGCCAGCTCAACCCGCGGGACAGGGCGGCAGACCCAGTACTTC. Variable domain in full (rest from reference TRBV18 and TRBJ2-5): NAGVMQNPRHLVRRRGQEARLRCSPMKGHSHVYWYRQLPEEGLKFMVYLQKENIIDESGMPKERFSAEFPKEGPSILRIQQVVRGDSAAYFCASSTRGTGRQTQYFGPGTRLLVL.

This clone was observed a handful of times. The chain uses TRBV10-3 and TRBJ1-6, with 7 bases fitting TRBD1. The V gene end was trimmed by 3 bases and the J gene end by 7 bases; junction bases not matched to a gene: 6. This CDR3 has 15 amino acids. Germline loops: CDR1 ENHRY, CDR2 SYGVKD. The CDR3: CAISDPKTGNSPLHF. The CDR3 nucleotides read TGTGCCATCAGTGACCCTAAGACAGGGAATTCACCCCTCCACTTT.

This clone has a handful of counts. The chain couples TRBV5-1 to TRBJ2-2; 7 bases are shared with TRBD1. The ends lost 3 bases at V and 0 bases at J; junction bases unmatched: 5. The length of the CDR3 is 16 residues. Germline-derived CDR1 and CDR2 are SGHRS and YFSETQ. The CDR3 DNA is TGCGCCAGCAGCTCGACAGGGTCGGCGAACACCGGGGAGCTGTTTTTT. Its protein product is CASSSTGSANTGELFF. Full variable domain (outside the CDR3, taken from reference TRBV5-1 and TRBJ2-2): KAGVTQTPRYLIKTRGQQVTLSCSPISGHRSVSWYQQTPGQGLQFLFEYFSETQRNKGNFPGRFSGRQFSNSRSEMNVSTLELGDSALYLCASSSTGSANTGELFFGEGSRLTVL.

V and J are TRBV21-1 and TRBJ2-1; the table assigns TRBD2, which was not confirmed against the DNA. TRBV21-1 is listed as a pseudogene. This CDR3 has 20 residues. The CDR3 is CASSPRTSGEVGGAYNEQFF. The CDR3 nucleotides are TGTGCCAGCAGCCCCCGGACTAGCGGGGAAGTGGGGGGTGCCTACAATGAGCAGTTCTTC.

This clone was detected only a few times. V usage is TRBV9 and J usage is TRBJ2-2; TRBD1 or TRBD2 may be the D gene (5 bases each). Trimming took off 2 bases at V and 5 bases at J, with 16 bases between the two ends. Germline lookup yields CDR1 SGDLS and CDR2 YYNGEE. There are 16 residues in the CDR3. The CDR3 protein is CASSVGADTRTGELFF. The CDR3 DNA reads as TGTGCCAGCAGCGTCGGGGCCGACACCAGGACCGGGGAGCTGTTTTTT.